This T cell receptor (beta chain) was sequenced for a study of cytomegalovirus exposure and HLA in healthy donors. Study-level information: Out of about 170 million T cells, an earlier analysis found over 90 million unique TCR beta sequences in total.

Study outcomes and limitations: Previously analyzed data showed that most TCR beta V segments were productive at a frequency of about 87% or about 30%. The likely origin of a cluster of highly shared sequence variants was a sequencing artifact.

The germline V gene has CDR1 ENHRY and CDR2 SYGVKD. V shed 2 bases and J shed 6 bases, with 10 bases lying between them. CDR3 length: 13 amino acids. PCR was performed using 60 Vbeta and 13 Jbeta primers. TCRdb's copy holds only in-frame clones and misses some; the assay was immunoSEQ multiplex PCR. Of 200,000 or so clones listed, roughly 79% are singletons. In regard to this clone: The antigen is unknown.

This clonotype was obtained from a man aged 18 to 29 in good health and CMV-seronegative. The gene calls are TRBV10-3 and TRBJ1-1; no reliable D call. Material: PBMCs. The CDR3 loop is CAISEGQTPEAFF. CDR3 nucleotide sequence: TGTGCCATCAGTGAGGGGCAGACCCCTGAAGCTTTCTTT.